A single sample gave rise to the 28 T cell receptor beta chains below, sequenced in a study of cytomegalovirus exposure and HLA in healthy donors. 13 Jbeta primers and 60 Vbeta primers were used for the PCR. The repertoire was sequenced with immunoSEQ multiplex PCR; TCRdb's copy has only in-frame clones and lacks some. The sample carries about 98,000 clones, 74% recorded once. The sample taken for sequencing was PBMCs. All receptors derive from a male donor in good health and CMV-seronegative.

V and J are TRBV2 and TRBJ2-7; D gene uncertain. V dropped 6 bases and J dropped 6 bases, with 15 bases sitting between them. The CDR3 consists of 13 residues. CDR1 is SNHLY, CDR2 FYNNEI, per germline. CDR3 bases: TGTGCCAGCAGGGTGGTCCAGGTGGGCGAGCAGTACTTC. This gives the protein CASRVVQVGEQYF. Based on the CDR3 plus reference TRBV2 and TRBJ2-7, the full variable domain is EPEVTQTPSHQVTQMGQEVILRCVPISNHLYFYWYRQILGQKVEFLVSFYNNEISEKSEIFDDQFSVERPDGSNFTLKIRSTKLEDSAMYFCASRVVQVGEQYFGPGTRLTVT.

The rearrangement links TRBV27 to TRBJ1-5, with D possibly matching TRBD1 (6 bases). Germline loops: CDR1 MNHEY, CDR2 SMNVEV (reference sequence). Trimming took off 10 bases at V and 0 bases at J, with 13 bases between the two ends. The CDR3 consists of 14 residues. CDR3 sequence reads: CATGPGHSNQPQHF. The DNA for the CDR3 is TGTGCCACCGGACCGGGACATAGCAATCAGCCCCAGCATTTT.

V is TRBV9 and J is TRBJ2-7; 11 bases agree with TRBD2. CDR1 is SGDLS, CDR2 YYNGEE, per germline. This CDR3 has 18 amino acids. V gave up 0 bases and J gave up 5 bases; unmatched junction bases: 13. CDR3 sequence (DNA): TGTGCCAGCAGCGTAGGTAGCGGGAGGGCCACGAGCCGAAACGAGCAGTACTTC. Translating gives CASSVGSGRATSRNEQYF.

This chain uses TRBV19 with TRBJ2-7; possible D gene TRBD2, 6 bases. The germline CDR1 and CDR2 sequences are LNHDA and SQIVND (reference sequence). The CDR3 length is 14 residues. Deletions cut 6 bases from V and 4 bases from J, with 16 bases between. The CDR3 reads CASSPTPEGYEQYF. In nucleotides, the CDR3 is TGTGCCAGTAGCCCCACACCGGAGGGGTACGAGCAGTACTTC.

The CDR3 DNA is TGTGCCAGCAGTTTATCACTCCCCCCGGGACAGACTGAAGCTTTCTTT. Its translation is CASSLSLPPGQTEAFF. This sequence joins TRBV27 and TRBJ1-1, with 7 bases identical to TRBD1. CDR1 MNHEY and CDR2 SMNVEV come from the germline V gene (reference sequence). This CDR3 region has 16 residues. V lost 0 bases and J lost 5; bases outside the gene matches: 9.

V is TRBV9 and J is TRBJ2-1, with TRBD2 identical over 8 bases. J gave up 10 bases and V 6 bases, and 9 bases lay outside the gene matches. The CDR3 runs to 13 residues. In germline, CDR1 is SGDLS, CDR2 YYNGEE. The CDR3 sequence: CASTRGGQGEQFF. DNA for the CDR3: TGTGCCAGCACCCGCGGGGGGCAGGGGGAGCAGTTCTTC.

The table lists this clone with a few counts. The V call is TRBV4-2, the J call TRBJ1-2; 7 bases map to TRBD1. The germline V gene has CDR1 LGHNA and CDR2 YNFKEQ. V lost 4 bases and J lost 3; bases outside the gene matches: 5. This CDR3 contains 14 residues. The CDR3 DNA reads as TGTGCCAGCAGCCCCCCCACAGGGGACTATGGCTACACCTTC. It encodes CASSPPTGDYGYTF.

V gene TRBV9 combines with J gene TRBJ1-2; D is ambiguous. Germline V gene sequence: CDR1 SGDLS, CDR2 YYNGEE. The CDR3 length is 16 residues. V dropped 0 bases and J dropped 2 bases, with 14 bases sitting between them. The CDR3: CASSVDSVPGNYGYTF. The DNA for the CDR3 is TGTGCCAGCAGCGTAGATTCGGTACCGGGAAACTATGGCTACACCTTC.

This clone was counted a single time. V gene TRBV5-6 combines with J gene TRBJ1-3; maybe TRBD1 (5 bases). CDR3 length: 16 amino acids. In germline, CDR1 is SGHDT, CDR2 YYEEEE. V dropped 0 bases and J dropped 0 bases, with 10 bases sitting between them. CDR3 sequence reads: CASSLDQGSSGNTIYF. CDR3 nucleotides: TGTGCCAGCAGCTTGGATCAGGGCTCCTCTGGAAACACCATATATTTT.

The chain joins TRBV5-6 to TRBJ1-2; the D gene is possibly TRBD1 (6 bases). In germline, CDR1 is SGHDT, CDR2 YYEEEE. The V gene lost 3 bases and the J gene lost 8 bases, with 20 bases spanning the gap. The CDR3 is made up of 15 amino acids. CDR3 sequence: CASSSLNIQGSGYTF. The CDR3 DNA reads as TGTGCCAGCAGCTCGTTAAATATACAGGGTAGCGGCTACACCTTC.

The chain recombines TRBV10-3 with TRBJ2-2, with 8 bases identical to TRBD2. The CDR3 covers 15 residues. Trimming took 4 bases from V and 3 from J; bases not matched to a gene: 4. Germline CDR1 is ENHRY and CDR2 is SYGVKD. The CDR3: CAISGGTRYTGELFF. The DNA of the CDR3 is TGTGCCATCAGTGGGGGGACTAGATACACCGGGGAGCTGTTTTTT.

This clone was seen a handful of times. The genes are TRBV27 and TRBJ1-1, with 7 nucleotides matching TRBD1. The CDR3 consists of 13 residues. Germline V gene lookup returns CDR1 MNHEY and CDR2 SMNVEV (reference sequence). The CDR3 loop is CENRQGMNTEAFF. CDR3 bases: TGTGAAAATCGACAGGGAATGAACACTGAAGCTTTCTTT.

This clone was observed once. The V gene is TRBV19, the J gene TRBJ2-7; TRBD1 matches at 9 bases. CDR3 length equals 14 residues. With V trimmed by 5 bases and J by 5 bases, 7 bases remained unmatched. From germline, CDR1 is LNHDA and CDR2 SQIVND (reference sequence). CDR3 sequence (DNA): TGTGCCAGTAGTCATACCGGGACAGGGAACGAGCAGTACTTC. It is translated as CASSHTGTGNEQYF.

The genes are TRBV18 and TRBJ1-1; possibly TRBD1 for D (5 bases). V was clipped by 6 bases and J by 3 bases, with 11 bases between them. This CDR3 has 13 residues. From germline, CDR1 is KGHSH and CDR2 LQKENI. This CDR3 is CASSYDSYTEAFF. The CDR3 DNA is TGTGCCAGCTCGTACGACAGCTACACTGAAGCTTTCTTT.

This clone has a handful of counts. The rearrangement links TRBV5-1 to TRBJ1-1; D might be TRBD1 (6 bases). The V gene's germline CDR1 is SGHRS and CDR2 YFSETQ. V was pared by 4 bases and J by 0 bases, with 13 bases between. The CDR3 consists of 15 residues. CDR3: CASSASRGMNTEAFF. The CDR3, as DNA: TGCGCCAGCAGCGCATCCAGGGGAATGAACACTGAAGCTTTCTTT.

The rearrangement links TRBV6-5 to TRBJ2-3; 7 nucleotides match TRBD1. Germline V gives CDR1 MNHEY, CDR2 SVGAGI. The CDR3 has 15 amino acids. J gave up 4 bases and V 6 bases, and 10 bases lay outside the gene matches. In DNA, the CDR3 is TGTGCCAGCAGAATAGGGGGCAATCGCGCAGATACGCAGTATTTT. This codes for CASRIGGNRADTQYF.

The J gene is TRBJ2-7, the V gene TRBV27; 8 bases fit TRBD2. V lost 2 bases, J lost 4 bases, and 13 bases stayed unmatched. Germline lookup yields CDR1 MNHEY and CDR2 SMNVEV (reference sequence). The CDR3 has 17 residues. CDR3 sequence (DNA): TGTGCCAGCAGTTTACGGGGGTGGCGGGAGGTAGGGTACGAGCAGTACTTC. Its protein product is CASSLRGWREVGYEQYF.

The chain joins TRBV7-9 to TRBJ2-7, with TRBD1 matching 7 bases. The CDR3 totals 14 residues. V lost 9 bases and J lost 2; bases outside the gene matches: 10. Germline CDR1 SEHNR, CDR2 FQNEAQ (reference sequence). This CDR3 is CASTFPGQPYEQYF. CDR3 nucleotide sequence: TGTGCCAGTACCTTCCCGGGACAGCCCTACGAGCAGTACTTC.

This chain links TRBV21-1 with TRBJ2-7; the D segment call TRBD2 is taken from the table without a DNA check. TRBV21-1 represents a pseudogene. The CDR3 spans 16 residues. CDR3 sequence: CASSKKMGRLGYEQYF. CDR3 nucleotides: TGTGCCAGCAGCAAAAAAATGGGGAGACTAGGCTACGAGCAGTACTTC.

The chain combines TRBV7-2 with TRBJ1-1, with a tentative D call TRBD1 (5 bases). The CDR3 consists of 16 residues. Germline assignment: CDR1 SGHTA and CDR2 FQGNSA. With 4 bases removed from V and 4 bases from J, the gap between germline ends came to 19 bases. The CDR3 sequence is CASSSLSGFRITEAFF. In DNA, the CDR3 is TGTGCCAGCAGCTCCCTCTCAGGGTTTAGAATCACTGAAGCTTTCTTT.

The chain uses TRBV27 and TRBJ2-1, with 7 bases lining up with TRBD1. Germline V gene lookup returns CDR1 MNHEY and CDR2 SMNVEV (reference sequence). The CDR3 extends over 15 amino acids. V was pared by 5 bases and J by 0 bases, with 4 bases of the junction left unmatched. The CDR3 DNA reads TGTGCCAGCAGTGTCGGGACAGTCTCCTACAATGAGCAGTTCTTC. This gives the protein CASSVGTVSYNEQFF.

This sequence joins TRBV5-8 and TRBJ1-4, with 10 bases aligning to TRBD1. The V segment lost 4 bases and the J segment 5 bases; nucleotides outside the gene matches: 14. This CDR3 is built from 18 residues. Germline lookup yields CDR1 SGHTS and CDR2 YDEGEE. CDR3: CASSPGNFAGQGNEKLFF. The CDR3 DNA reads TGTGCCAGCAGCCCCGGTAATTTCGCGGGACAGGGGAATGAAAAACTGTTTTTT.

This clone has a handful of counts. The V and J genes are TRBV30 and TRBJ1-4; D remains unclear. V lost 1 base to trimming and J lost 6 bases, with 15 bases between them. The CDR3 has 15 residues. Per germline, CDR1 GTSNPN and CDR2 SVGIG (reference sequence). The CDR3 is CAWSEGREVYEKLFF. The CDR3 DNA sequence: TGTGCCTGGAGTGAAGGGAGGGAAGTTTATGAAAAACTGTTTTTT.

V gene TRBV29-1 combines with J gene TRBJ2-7, with 7 nucleotides matching TRBD1. Unmatched junction bases numbered 6, after V lost 3 bases and J lost 4 bases. The CDR3 covers 13 residues. CDR1 SQVTM and CDR2 ANQGSEA come from the germline V gene. CDR3 in amino acids: CSVELTGWYEQYF. CDR3 in DNA: TGCAGCGTTGAGCTGACAGGGTGGTACGAGCAGTACTTC.

This chain links TRBV5-6 with TRBJ2-1; D is perhaps TRBD2 (6 bases). The CDR3 runs 14 residues. Germline V CDR1 and CDR2: SGHDT, YYEEEE. V was cut by 2 bases and J by 9 bases, with 15 bases left in between. The CDR3 region has the DNA TGTGCCAGCAGCTTCCCCCGGGGGATCGGTGAGCAGTTCTTC. The encoded protein is CASSFPRGIGEQFF.

This chain connects TRBV11-3 to TRBJ2-1; 9 bases line up with TRBD1. J gave up 6 bases and V 4 bases, and 10 bases lay outside the gene matches. Germline V lookup: CDR1 SGHNT, CDR2 YENEEA. The CDR3 runs 16 residues. Here the CDR3 reads CASSSRTGDGSNEQFF. The CDR3 region has the DNA TGTGCCAGCAGCTCCAGGACAGGGGACGGCTCCAATGAGCAGTTCTTC. Complete variable domain (other parts from reference TRBV11-3 and TRBJ2-1): EAGVVQSPRYKIIEKKQPVAFWCNPISGHNTLYWYLQNLGQGPELLIRYENEEAVDDSQLPKDRFSAERLKGVDSTLKIQPAELGDSAVYLCASSSRTGDGSNEQFFGPGTRLTVL.

The chain combines TRBV27 with TRBJ2-6, with D possibly TRBD2 on 6 matching bases. The V gene's germline CDR1 is MNHEY and CDR2 SMNVEV (reference sequence). CDR3 size: 15 residues. The V end was cut by 5 bases, the J end by 4 bases, with 12 bases between. The CDR3 sequence is CASSALAGGANVLTF. The CDR3 DNA sequence: TGTGCCAGCAGTGCCCTCGCGGGGGGGGCCAACGTCCTGACTTTC. Filled out from reference TRBV27 and TRBJ2-6, the complete variable domain reads EAQVTQNPRYLITVTGKKLTVTCSQNMNHEYMSWYRQDPGLGLRQIYYSMNVEVTDKGDVPEGYKVSRKEKRNFPLILESPSPNQTSLYFCASSALAGGANVLTFGAGSRLTVL.

This chain connects TRBV19 to TRBJ1-1; 9 nucleotides match TRBD1. The CDR3 runs 16 residues. CDR1 LNHDA and CDR2 SQIVND come from the germline V gene (reference sequence). V shed 2 bases, J shed 1 base, and the junction held 5 bases outside the gene matches. This CDR3 reads CASSIYTGGANTEAFF. The CDR3 DNA is TGTGCCAGTAGTATATATACAGGGGGCGCGAACACTGAAGCTTTCTTT.